These 28 T cell receptor beta chains share one sample of origin, sequenced in a study of blood T cell repertoires in COVID-19. Clones were read by immunoSEQ multiplex PCR, and TCRdb kept only the in-frame ones, dropping some. The sample shows approximately 180,000 clones, 75% to 85% of them seen only once. The sequencing input was peripheral blood. The receptors were gathered from an elderly woman with COVID-19, enrolled during active disease.

The chain has TRBV27 and TRBJ1-5, with D tentatively TRBD1 (5 bases). In germline, CDR1 is MNHEY, CDR2 SMNVEV (reference sequence). V lost 6 bases and J 0 bases, leaving 15 bases between the germline ends. The CDR3 is 16 amino acids. The CDR3 DNA is TGTGCCAGCAGAGCCTGGGGGGGGTCTAGCAATCAGCCCCAGCATTTT. Amino acids: CASRAWGGSSNQPQHF.

The chain uses TRBV29-1 and TRBJ1-1; TRBD1 matches at 11 bases. Trimming cost V 7 bases and J 0 bases; bases outside gene matches: 7. Germline CDR1 SQVTM, CDR2 ANQGSEA. The CDR3 extends over 15 amino acids. The CDR3 region is CSDSGTGGLNTEAFF. Written as DNA, the CDR3 is TGCAGCGACTCCGGGACAGGGGGTTTGAACACTGAAGCTTTCTTT. The full variable domain, its missing parts supplied by reference TRBV29-1 and TRBJ1-1, is SAVISQKPSRDICQRGTSLTIQCQVDSQVTMMFWYRQQPGQSLTLIATANQGSEATYESGFVIDKFPISRPNLTFSTLTVSNMSPEDSSIYLCSDSGTGGLNTEAFFGQGTRLTVV.

V gene TRBV5-1 combines with J gene TRBJ2-2, with D possibly matching TRBD1 (6 bases). V lost 0 bases, J lost 6 bases, and 6 bases lay in between. The CDR3 contains 13 residues. Germline CDR1 SGHRS, CDR2 YFSETQ. The CDR3 sequence is CASSLEGAGELFF. Here the CDR3 DNA reads TGCGCCAGCAGCTTGGAGGGGGCCGGGGAGCTGTTTTTT.

The chain is built from TRBV9 and TRBJ1-1, with unresolved D. The CDR3 sequence is 14 residues long. CDR1 is SGDLS and CDR2 is YYNGEE in the germline V gene. With 4 bases removed from V and 0 bases from J, the gap between germline ends came to 10 bases. The CDR3 coding sequence is TGTGCCAGCAGCCAAAATTCCATGAACACTGAAGCTTTCTTT. It translates to CASSQNSMNTEAFF. Combining the CDR3 with reference TRBV9 and TRBJ1-1 gives the whole variable domain DSGVTQTPKHLITATGQRVTLRCSPRSGDLSVYWYQQSLDQGLQFLIQYYNGEERAKGNILERFSAQQFPDLHSELNLSSLELGDSALYFCASSQNSMNTEAFFGQGTRLTVV.

This chain links TRBV2 with TRBJ2-7, with TRBD2 matching 13 bases. This CDR3 is built from 14 residues. V lost 6 bases and J lost 3; bases outside the gene matches: 2. Germline lookup yields CDR1 SNHLY and CDR2 FYNNEI. CDR3 amino acids: CASRRTSGSYEQYF. In DNA form, the CDR3 reads TGTGCCAGCAGGAGGACTAGCGGGAGCTACGAGCAGTACTTC.

CDR3 residues: CASSRGMWTDTQYF. The CDR3, as DNA: TGTGCCAGCAGTAGGGGGATGTGGACAGATACGCAGTATTTT. The chain employs TRBV7-8 and TRBJ2-3, with a weak D call TRBD1 (6 bases). This CDR3 has 14 residues. With 6 bases removed from V and 3 bases from J, the gap between germline ends came to 13 bases. In germline, CDR1 is SGHVS, CDR2 FQNEAQ.

This chain uses TRBV12-3 or TRBV12-4 with TRBJ1-2; unclear D gene. The ends were cut back, 6 bases at V and 5 bases at J, with 13 bases in the middle. The CDR3 extends over 13 amino acids. The CDR3: CASSPRFLYGYTF. CDR3 nucleotides: TGTGCCAGCAGCCCCAGGTTCTTGTATGGCTACACCTTC.

The rearrangement links TRBV29-1 to TRBJ1-1; D unclear. The CDR3 covers 16 residues. V lost 2 bases and J lost 6, with 22 bases in between. Germline assignment: CDR1 SQVTM and CDR2 ANQGSEA. CDR3 residues: CSVERRSGLGFAEAFF. The CDR3 region has the DNA TGCAGCGTTGAAAGGAGATCGGGGTTGGGGTTCGCTGAAGCTTTCTTT.

The gene calls are TRBV30 and TRBJ1-4, with a tentative D call TRBD1 (6 bases). The CDR3 loop spans 14 amino acids. The germline CDR1 and CDR2 sequences are GTSNPN and SVGIG (reference sequence). V was cut by 3 bases and J by 14 bases, with 22 bases left in between. The CDR3 coding sequence is TGTGCCTGGAGACCAAGGGACACCCAAAGACGCCTGTTTTTT. It translates to CAWRPRDTQRRLFF. The whole variable domain, filled in from reference TRBV30 and TRBJ1-4, reads SQTIHQWPATLVQPVGSPLSLECTVEGTSNPNLYWYRQAAGRGLQLLFYSVGIGQISSEVPQNLSASRPQDRQFILSSKKLLLSDSGFYLCAWRPRDTQRRLFFGSGTQLSVL.

V and J are TRBV3-1 (or the pseudogene TRBV3-2) and TRBJ2-5, with D hard to call. Trimming pared 4 bases from V and 2 bases from J, leaving 14 bases between. The CDR3 is made up of 15 amino acids. Germline lookup yields CDR1 LGHDT and CDR2 YNNKEL (reference sequence). The CDR3 DNA sequence: TGTGCCAGCAGCCCCCTCCCGGAGATTCAAGAGACCCAGTACTTC. Amino acid sequence: CASSPLPEIQETQYF.

This clone was picked up a small number of times. The chain employs TRBV7-9 and TRBJ2-6; D remains unclear. CDR3 length: 18 residues. The ends were cut back, 4 bases at V and 0 bases at J, with 16 bases in the middle. The V gene's germline CDR1 is SEHNR and CDR2 FQNEAQ (reference sequence). CDR3 nucleotides: TGTGCCAGCAGCTCCGAGACTTTGGCCATCTCTGGGGCCAACGTCCTGACTTTC. Its translation is CASSSETLAISGANVLTF.

This clone was recorded only once. This chain connects TRBV10-3 to TRBJ2-3; D gene uncertain. V lost 5 bases, J lost 2 bases, and 17 bases lay in between. Germline V gives CDR1 ENHRY, CDR2 SYGVKD. The CDR3 spans 16 residues. CDR3 protein: CAISPTHTRDTDTQYF. Here the CDR3 DNA reads TGTGCCATCAGTCCGACACACACCAGAGACACAGATACGCAGTATTTT.

This sequence joins TRBV10-3 and TRBJ2-2, with D perhaps TRBD2 (6 bases). V lost 6 bases to trimming and J lost 5 bases, with 16 bases between them. This CDR3 has 15 residues. Germline V gene lookup returns CDR1 ENHRY and CDR2 SYGVKD. The CDR3 coding sequence is TGTGCCATCAGCCTAGATCCGGGAGCAACCGGGGAGCTGTTTTTT. Translation: CAISLDPGATGELFF.

This clone has only a few counts. This sequence joins TRBV15 and TRBJ2-7; 9 positions agree with TRBD2. CDR1 LNHNV and CDR2 YYDKDF come from the germline V gene (reference sequence). The CDR3 runs to 16 residues. With 1 base clipped from V and 1 base from J, the junction kept 5 bases outside the gene matches. CDR3 coding DNA: TGTGCCACCAGCAGAGGCGGTAGCGGGAGTTCCTACGAGCAGTACTTC. Translated, it gives CATSRGGSGSSYEQYF. The entire variable domain, with the rest obtained from reference TRBV15 and TRBJ2-7, is as follows: DAMVIQNPRYQVTQFGKPVTLSCSQTLNHNVMYWYQQKSSQAPKLLFHYYDKDFNNEADTPDNFQSRRPNTSFCFLDIRSPGLGDTAMYLCATSRGGSGSSYEQYFGPGTRLTVT.

The chain uses TRBV5-1 and TRBJ2-2; D perhaps matches TRBD1 (5 bases). Trimming took off 3 bases at V and 1 base at J, with 7 bases between the two ends. The CDR3 has 14 residues. Germline lookup yields CDR1 SGHRS and CDR2 YFSETQ. CDR3 protein: CASSYGQNTGELFF. The CDR3 DNA follows: TGCGCCAGCAGCTACGGACAGAACACCGGGGAGCTGTTTTTT.

In its sample, this clone was seen a few times. The genes are TRBV5-1 and TRBJ1-4; 10 nucleotides align to TRBD1. J lost 8 bases, V lost 3 bases, and 4 bases had no gene match. Per germline, CDR1 SGHRS and CDR2 YFSETQ. The CDR3 has 14 residues. The CDR3 region has the DNA TGCGCCAGCAGCTGGGGGACAGGGGACGAAAAACTGTTTTTT. Protein product: CASSWGTGDEKLFF.

This sequence joins TRBV23-1 and TRBJ2-1; 12 bases map to TRBD2. Being an ORF, TRBV23-1 has a function that is uncertain. The CDR3 is made up of 15 amino acids. V shed 3 bases, J shed 5 bases, and the junction held 2 bases outside the gene matches. The CDR3 region has the DNA TGCGCCAGCAGTCACCGACTAGCGGGAGACAATGAGCAGTTCTTC. As protein: CASSHRLAGDNEQFF.

The chain has TRBV9 and TRBJ1-2; no clear D. Trimming left V 0 bases short and J 4 bases short, with 13 bases between. The CDR3 is 15 amino acids. Germline CDR1 and CDR2: SGDLS and YYNGEE. CDR3 coding DNA: TGTGCCAGCAGCGTAGACCCGGGAAGGGCCTATGGCTACACCTTC. This codes for CASSVDPGRAYGYTF.

The chain combines TRBV6-2 or TRBV6-3 with TRBJ1-5, with a tentative D call TRBD1 (6 bases). The length of the CDR3 is 15 residues. V shed 2 bases and J shed 1 base, with 9 bases lying between them. The germline V gene has CDR1 MNHEY and CDR2 SVGEGT. Here the CDR3 reads CASSYKGGSNQPQHF. The CDR3 DNA reads TGTGCCAGCAGTTACAAGGGGGGGAGCAATCAGCCCCAGCATTTT.

The genes are TRBV28 and TRBJ2-5; D possibly corresponds to TRBD2 (6 bases). CDR3 size: 14 residues. Germline V gene lookup returns CDR1 MDHEN and CDR2 SYDVKM. V was clipped by 6 bases and J by 9 bases, with 20 bases between them. In DNA, the CDR3 is TGTGCCAGCAGGCCCCCGGGGGAAGCCCGAGCCCAGTACTTC. It translates to CASRPPGEARAQYF.

The J gene is TRBJ1-2, the V gene TRBV2; D is unclear. CDR1 and CDR2 (germline): SNHLY, FYNNEI. Trimming shortened V by 3 bases and J by 0 bases, and 8 bases separated the two germline ends. The CDR3 length is 14 residues. CDR3 protein: CASSEAESNYGYTF. The CDR3 nucleotides are TGTGCCAGCAGTGAGGCAGAATCTAACTATGGCTACACCTTC.

This rearrangement joins TRBV11-2 to TRBJ2-7; tentative D call: TRBD1 (5 bases). The CDR3 spans 13 residues. V lost 3 bases and J lost 2, with 8 bases in between. Germline CDR1 and CDR2: SGHAT and FQNNGV. CDR3 in DNA: TGTGCCAGCAGCTTCTCCAGGGCCTACGAGCAGTACTTC. Its translation: CASSFSRAYEQYF.

This CDR3 is CASSLGPTQETQYF. The CDR3 region has the DNA TGCGCCAGCAGCTTGGGGCCGACTCAAGAGACCCAGTACTTC. The chain links TRBV5-1 to TRBJ2-5; D gene unclear. The V end was cut by 0 bases, the J end by 2 bases, with 8 bases between. Germline CDR1 SGHRS, CDR2 YFSETQ. The CDR3 extends over 14 amino acids. Together with reference TRBV5-1 and TRBJ2-5, the CDR3 gives the full variable domain: KAGVTQTPRYLIKTRGQQVTLSCSPISGHRSVSWYQQTPGQGLQFLFEYFSETQRNKGNFPGRFSGRQFSNSRSEMNVSTLELGDSALYLCASSLGPTQETQYFGPGTRLLVL.

This CDR3 reads CASSPREGSYEQYF. CDR3 sequence (DNA): TGCGCCAGCAGCCCCAGGGAGGGCTCCTACGAGCAGTACTTC. V is TRBV4-1 and J is TRBJ2-7; 7 nucleotides line up with TRBD2. V shed 4 bases and J 0 bases; nucleotides not matched to a gene: 3. This CDR3 comprises 14 residues. CDR1 and CDR2 (germline): MGHRA, YSYEKL.

The chain recombines TRBV28 with TRBJ2-2; TRBD1 matches at 11 bases. CDR1 and CDR2 (germline): MDHEN, SYDVKM. V lost 10 bases and J lost 5; bases outside the gene matches: 15. The CDR3 is 17 residues long. The DNA for the CDR3 is TGTGCCACCAAATCCGAATGGGGGACAGGGGGGACCGGGGAGCTGTTTTTT. Translated: CATKSEWGTGGTGELFF.

The chain employs TRBV28 and TRBJ2-7, with TRBD1 matching over 7 bases. Germline-derived CDR1 and CDR2 are MDHEN and SYDVKM. With 6 bases clipped from V and 1 base from J, the junction kept 12 bases outside the gene matches. The CDR3 has 16 amino acids. The CDR3 nucleotides are TGTGCCAGCAGATTACTATTCGAGGGACAGTCCTACGAGCAGTACTTC. It is translated as CASRLLFEGQSYEQYF.

The chain links TRBV7-2 to TRBJ2-7; D gene ambiguous. CDR3 length equals 13 residues. Germline V gene lookup returns CDR1 SGHTA and CDR2 FQGNSA. The V end was cut by 2 bases, the J end by 0 bases, with 5 bases between. CDR3 protein: CASSLSYSYEQYF. The CDR3 nucleotides are TGTGCCAGCAGCTTATCGTACTCCTACGAGCAGTACTTC.

The CDR3 reads CASSIDRALTEAFF. As DNA, the CDR3 is TGTGCCAGCTCAATCGACAGGGCTCTCACTGAAGCTTTCTTT. The chain combines TRBV27 with TRBJ1-1; 7 nucleotides line up with TRBD1. In germline, CDR1 is MNHEY, CDR2 SMNVEV (reference sequence). CDR3 size: 14 residues. Trimming removed 8 bases from V and 4 bases from J; junction bases left unmatched: 10.